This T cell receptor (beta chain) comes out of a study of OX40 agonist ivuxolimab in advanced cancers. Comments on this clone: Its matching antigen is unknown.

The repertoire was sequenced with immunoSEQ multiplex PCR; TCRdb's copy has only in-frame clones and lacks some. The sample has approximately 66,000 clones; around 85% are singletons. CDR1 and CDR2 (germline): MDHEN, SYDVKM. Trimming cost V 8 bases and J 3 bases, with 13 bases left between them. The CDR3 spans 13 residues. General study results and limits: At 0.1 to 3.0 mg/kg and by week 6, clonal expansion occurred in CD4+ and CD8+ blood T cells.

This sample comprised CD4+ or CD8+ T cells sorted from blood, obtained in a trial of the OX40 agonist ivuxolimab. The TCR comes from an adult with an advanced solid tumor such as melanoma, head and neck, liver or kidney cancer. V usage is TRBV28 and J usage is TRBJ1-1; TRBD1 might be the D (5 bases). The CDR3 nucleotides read TGTGCCAGCCTATCCGGGGGGGACACTGAAGCTTTCTTT. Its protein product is CASLSGGDTEAFF.